The sequence of this TCR beta chain was determined in a study of cytomegalovirus exposure and HLA in healthy donors. This clone has a handful of counts. 13 Jbeta primers and 60 Vbeta primers were used for the PCR. Repertoires were generated with immunoSEQ multiplex PCR, while TCRdb's copy carries only in-frame clones and drops some. Of more than 110,000 clones listed, approximately 80% are singletons. The germline CDR1 and CDR2 sequences are PRHDT and FYEKMQ (reference sequence). There are 14 residues in the CDR3. V lost 5 bases, J lost 6 bases, and 5 bases stayed unmatched. This rearrangement joins TRBV13 to TRBJ1-4, with 8 bases lining up with TRBD1. The TCR sequence derives from a woman aged 45-65 years in good health and CMV-seropositive. Source material: PBMCs. The CDR3 DNA reads TGTGCCAGCAGCCCAGGGGGCGCCGATGAAAAACTGTTTTTT. Its translation: CASSPGGADEKLFF.